This T cell receptor (beta chain) appears in the sequencing data of a study of cytomegalovirus exposure and HLA in healthy donors. Study conclusions and caveats: Most CMV-associated TCR beta chains appeared HLA-restricted in a later analysis. There were 150 to 200 TCR beta chains listed as cytomegalovirus-associated. The authors later found HLA-associated TCR beta chains more clonally expanded than equally common others.

Primers for the PCR totalled 60 Vbeta and 13 Jbeta. Profiling relied on immunoSEQ multiplex PCR, and the TCRdb table lists in-frame clones only, not all of them. This sample yields 110,000 or so clones, of which approximately 80% are seen a single time; 9.5% to 15% belongs to the top ten. Only a few counts were recorded for this clone. Its antigen is not known. J lost 0 bases, V lost 7 bases, and 5 bases had no gene match. CDR1 MNHNY and CDR2 SVGAGI come from the germline V gene (reference sequence). The CDR3 is made up of 14 amino acids. Sequences were obtained from PBMCs. The rearrangement joins TRBV6-6 to TRBJ2-5; 7 bases agree with TRBD1. The clonotype comes from a woman aged 40-49 years in good health and CMV-seropositive. CDR3 DNA sequence: TGTGCCAGCAACCTACAGGGGCACCAAGAGACCCAGTACTTC. Translation gives CASNLQGHQETQYF.